These 29 T cell receptor beta chains originate from one sample sequenced in a study of PD-L1 blockade in urothelial cancer. Time point noted: pretreatment peripheral blood. Here immunoSEQ multiplex PCR was the method, and the copy in TCRdb shows in-frame clones only, minus some. Here the sample spans around 130,000 clones, around 84% being singletons. This material consisted of PBMCs, taken around atezolizumab (anti-PD-L1) treatment. These TCRs come from a man aged 50-60 years with urothelial cancer.

A few counts support this clone. V and J are TRBV6-1 and TRBJ2-1; D not certain. CDR1 is MNHNS, CDR2 SASEGT, per germline. The V gene lost 7 bases and the J gene lost 1 base, with 14 bases spanning the gap. This CDR3 region has 15 residues. CDR3 DNA: TGTGCCAGCATCAAGGCAGGCCTTTCCTACAATGAGCAGTTCTTC. Protein product: CASIKAGLSYNEQFF.

The rearrangement links TRBV11-2 to TRBJ2-2; D is unclear. CDR3 length equals 15 residues. Trimming took off 2 bases at V and 1 base at J, with 8 bases between the two ends. Germline CDR1 SGHAT, CDR2 FQNNGV. CDR3 residues: CASSLRSRNTGELFF. The CDR3 DNA reads as TGTGCCAGCAGCTTACGTAGCAGGAACACCGGGGAGCTGTTTTTT. Full variable domain (outside the CDR3, taken from reference TRBV11-2 and TRBJ2-2): EAGVAQSPRYKIIEKRQSVAFWCNPISGHATLYWYQQILGQGPKLLIQFQNNGVVDDSQLPKDRFSAERLKGVDSTLKIQPAKLEDSAVYLCASSLRSRNTGELFFGEGSRLTVL.

This chain links TRBV19 with TRBJ1-5; D is unresolved. There are 15 residues in the CDR3. Trimming removed 2 bases from V and 4 bases from J, with 12 bases in between. CDR1 is LNHDA and CDR2 is SQIVND in the germline V gene (reference sequence). CDR3 DNA sequence: TGTGCCAGTAGTATACAGGTTAGTTCAAATCAGCCCCAGCATTTT. It codes for CASSIQVSSNQPQHF.

This chain connects TRBV11-2 to TRBJ2-1, with 8 positions matching TRBD1. This CDR3 is built from 15 residues. The germline V gene encodes CDR1 SGHAT and CDR2 FQNNGV. With V trimmed by 4 bases and J by 12 bases, 14 bases remained unmatched. DNA for the CDR3: TGTGCCAGCAGCTCACTCCCGGGGACAGGCGAAGGGCAGTTCTTC. Translating gives CASSSLPGTGEGQFF.

This clone appeared a single time. The chain links TRBV7-2 to TRBJ2-7; TRBD2 is a possible D gene (6 bases). The CDR3 is made up of 14 amino acids. Looked up from germline, CDR1 is SGHTA and CDR2 is FQGNSA. Trimming stripped 5 bases from V and 3 bases from J, with 14 bases between. CDR3 in amino acids: CASSLSSGDYEQYF. Here the CDR3 DNA reads TGTGCCAGCAGCCTTAGTTCGGGGGACTACGAGCAGTACTTC.

The J gene is TRBJ2-5, the V gene TRBV30, with D possibly matching TRBD2 (6 bases). The germline V gene has CDR1 GTSNPN and CDR2 SVGIG (reference sequence). This CDR3 has 13 amino acids. Between the trimmed V and J ends, which lost 2 bases and 5 bases, there was a span of 12 bases. The CDR3 region is CAWSPPGRETQYF. The CDR3 coding sequence is TGTGCCTGGAGTCCCCCGGGGAGGGAGACCCAGTACTTC.

This clone was found many times. The V and J genes are TRBV11-2 and TRBJ2-7; weak D call: TRBD2 (5 bases). Trimming removed 0 bases from V and 6 bases from J, with 9 bases in between. CDR1 is SGHAT, CDR2 FQNNGV, per germline. The CDR3 consists of 13 residues. CDR3 in amino acids: CASSLEVGGEQYF. The CDR3 DNA is TGTGCCAGCAGCTTAGAGGTTGGAGGCGAGCAGTACTTC.

The chain has TRBV7-8 and TRBJ1-1; 8 nucleotides match TRBD1. V shed 5 bases and J 3 bases; nucleotides not matched to a gene: 8. Germline lookup yields CDR1 SGHVS and CDR2 FQNEAQ. The CDR3 sequence is 15 residues long. The CDR3 loop is CASSAQQGGDTEAFF. The CDR3 nucleotides read TGTGCCAGCAGCGCCCAACAGGGGGGTGACACTGAAGCTTTCTTT.

The V gene is TRBV30, the J gene TRBJ2-2; unclear D gene. The germline V and J ends were trimmed by 3 bases and 1 base, with 9 bases remaining between them. CDR1 is GTSNPN, CDR2 SVGIG, per germline (reference sequence). The CDR3 spans 14 residues. The CDR3 DNA reads as TGTGCCTGGAGAAAGGAGCGGAACACCGGGGAGCTGTTTTTT. This gives the protein CAWRKERNTGELFF.

This clone was seen a handful of times. V is TRBV9 and J is TRBJ1-1; TRBD1 matches at 7 bases. V gave up 4 bases and J gave up 0 bases; unmatched junction bases: 9. The CDR3 is 16 residues long. The germline gives CDR1 SGDLS, CDR2 YYNGEE. CDR3 residues: CASSPIGGGVNTEAFF. The CDR3 nucleotides are TGTGCCAGCAGCCCCATAGGGGGCGGAGTGAACACTGAAGCTTTCTTT.

The rearrangement uses TRBV27 and TRBJ2-7; 9 nucleotides match TRBD1. This CDR3 region has 17 residues. CDR1 is MNHEY and CDR2 is SMNVEV in the germline V gene (reference sequence). V dropped 5 bases and J dropped 5; count of bases not matched to a gene: 16. This chain's CDR3 is CASSSPGTGRPSHEQYF. CDR3 sequence (DNA): TGTGCCAGCAGTAGCCCCGGGACAGGGCGTCCGAGCCACGAGCAGTACTTC.

The V and J genes are TRBV30 and TRBJ2-1, with 9 positions matching TRBD2. Germline V CDR1 and CDR2: GTSNPN, SVGIG (reference sequence). The CDR3 consists of 16 residues. With 0 bases clipped from V and 4 bases from J, the junction kept 7 bases outside the gene matches. CDR3: CAWSVAGLAEYNEQFF. CDR3 DNA: TGTGCCTGGAGTGTAGCGGGACTAGCAGAATACAATGAGCAGTTCTTC.

The chain links TRBV27 to TRBJ2-5, with 7 bases matching TRBD2. The CDR3 length is 15 residues. After removal of 8 bases from V and 2 bases from J, the junction contained 11 bases not matched to a gene. The germline CDR1 and CDR2 sequences are MNHEY and SMNVEV (reference sequence). The CDR3 nucleotides are TGTGCCAGCGGTAGAAAGCGGGGAACGCAAGAGACCCAGTACTTC. Its protein is CASGRKRGTQETQYF.

The V gene is TRBV7-6, the J gene TRBJ2-5, with a possible D match to TRBD2 (6 bases). In germline, CDR1 is SGHVS, CDR2 FNYEAQ. This CDR3 has 15 amino acids. The ends were cut back, 4 bases at V and 5 bases at J, with 17 bases in the middle. CDR3 nucleotide sequence: TGTGCCAGCAGCTCCCGACTAGATTTTCGCGAGACCCAGTACTTC. Encoded protein: CASSSRLDFRETQYF.

This chain links TRBV5-4 with TRBJ2-1; 13 bases are a match to TRBD2. V shed 0 bases, J shed 5 bases, and the junction held 5 bases outside the gene matches. The CDR3 has 17 amino acids. The V gene's germline CDR1 is SGHNT and CDR2 YYREEE (reference sequence). The CDR3 spells CASSLGPTSGGNNEQFF. In DNA, the CDR3 is TGTGCCAGCAGCTTGGGTCCGACTAGCGGGGGGAACAATGAGCAGTTCTTC.

The J gene is TRBJ2-5, the V gene TRBV7-3; 11 positions match TRBD1. The ends lost 5 bases at V and 9 bases at J; junction bases unmatched: 11. The germline V gene has CDR1 SGHTA and CDR2 FQGTGA. This CDR3 has 15 residues. CDR3 nucleotide sequence: TGTGCCAGCAGCCCCGGACAGGGGGCCCCCGGGCCCCAGTACTTC. Translation gives CASSPGQGAPGPQYF.

This sequence joins TRBV11-2 and TRBJ2-2; 12 bases match TRBD1. J was trimmed by 8 bases and V by 5 bases; bases with no gene match: 6. This CDR3 has 15 residues. CDR1 SGHAT and CDR2 FQNNGV come from the germline V gene. The CDR3 nucleotides are TGTGCCAGCAGCGCGGGACAGGGGGCGAGAGGGGAGCTGTTTTTT. Amino acid sequence: CASSAGQGARGELFF.

V gene TRBV18 combines with J gene TRBJ2-2, with 9 bases lining up with TRBD1. The germline CDR1 and CDR2 sequences are KGHSH and LQKENI. The trim removed 0 bases at V and 6 bases at J, leaving 8 bases unmatched. This CDR3 is built from 17 residues. Here the CDR3 reads CASSPPTGGLVSGELFF. DNA for the CDR3: TGTGCCAGCTCACCACCTACAGGGGGCTTGGTCTCCGGGGAGCTGTTTTTT.

J is TRBJ1-4 and V is TRBV5-5; 7 nucleotides match TRBD1. The CDR3 contains 17 residues. The trim removed 3 bases at V and 2 bases at J, leaving 10 bases unmatched. CDR1 is SGHKS and CDR2 is YYEKEE in the germline V gene (reference sequence). CDR3 nucleotide sequence: TGTGCCAGCAGCTCCCAGACAGGGTCGGGGACTAATGAAAAACTGTTTTTT. This translates into CASSSQTGSGTNEKLFF.

Ten or more counts support this clone. This rearrangement joins TRBV6-5 to TRBJ1-2, with TRBD1 as a possible D gene (6 bases). With 8 bases removed from V and 7 bases from J, the gap between germline ends came to 14 bases. The CDR3 contains 12 residues. CDR1 is MNHEY and CDR2 is SVGAGI in the germline V gene. The CDR3 nucleotides are TGTGCCAGCGCAACGGGGGGCTTTGGCTACACCTTC. Translation gives CASATGGFGYTF.

The chain couples TRBV18 to TRBJ2-5; TRBD2 matches at 8 bases. There are 14 residues in the CDR3. With 6 bases clipped from V and 4 bases from J, the junction kept 7 bases outside the gene matches. CDR1 is KGHSH and CDR2 is LQKENI in the germline V gene. The DNA for the CDR3 is TGTGCCAGCTCTCTGAGCGGGAGTCGAGAGACCCAGTACTTC. Its protein product is CASSLSGSRETQYF. The full variable domain, rest sourced from reference TRBV18 and TRBJ2-5, is NAGVMQNPRHLVRRRGQEARLRCSPMKGHSHVYWYRQLPEEGLKFMVYLQKENIIDESGMPKERFSAEFPKEGPSILRIQQVVRGDSAAYFCASSLSGSRETQYFGPGTRLLVL.

The rearrangement uses TRBV5-1 and TRBJ2-1, with 11 bases fitting TRBD2. Germline V gene lookup returns CDR1 SGHRS and CDR2 YFSETQ. This CDR3 is 13 amino acids long. The V segment lost 4 bases and the J segment 9 bases; nucleotides outside the gene matches: 3. The CDR3 sequence: CASSGLAGTEQFF. The CDR3 coding sequence is TGCGCCAGCAGCGGACTAGCGGGTACTGAGCAGTTCTTC.

This chain connects TRBV7-9 to TRBJ2-1, with D perhaps matching TRBD2 (5 bases). V dropped 5 bases and J dropped 0 bases, with 11 bases sitting between them. The CDR3 sequence is 15 residues long. Germline CDR1 is SEHNR and CDR2 is FQNEAQ (reference sequence). Here the CDR3 reads CASSRTSGSYNEQFF. Written as DNA, the CDR3 is TGTGCCAGCAGCCGTACTAGTGGCTCCTACAATGAGCAGTTCTTC.

The chain uses TRBV18 and TRBJ1-1; possibly TRBD1 for D (6 bases). This CDR3 has 15 residues. The germline CDR1 and CDR2 sequences are KGHSH and LQKENI. Trimming removed 4 bases at V and 1 base at J, with 13 bases between. As DNA, the CDR3 is TGTGCCAGCTCACAGTCACAGGGTACGAACACTGAAGCTTTCTTT. Its protein is CASSQSQGTNTEAFF.

The chain uses TRBV6-1 and TRBJ2-7; TRBD2 might be the D (5 bases). The CDR3 totals 14 residues. Trimming pared 6 bases from V and 7 bases from J, leaving 19 bases between. CDR1 and CDR2 from the germline V gene are MNHNS and SASEGT. The CDR3 nucleotides are TGTGCCAGCAGCTCTTTCCGTTGGGGAGAAGAGCAGTACTTC. Amino acid sequence: CASSSFRWGEEQYF.

V is TRBV14 and J is TRBJ2-7, with D tentatively TRBD1 (5 bases). This CDR3 region has 12 residues. V shed 2 bases and J shed 5 bases, with 7 bases lying between them. CDR1 is SGHDN, CDR2 FVKESK, per germline. The DNA for the CDR3 is TGTGCCAGCAGCCAATTGGGGCACGAGCAGTACTTC. It yields the protein CASSQLGHEQYF.

This rearrangement joins TRBV18 to TRBJ2-3; no firm D call. The germline V and J ends were trimmed by 0 bases and 5 bases, with 6 bases remaining between them. This CDR3 comprises 13 residues. CDR1 is KGHSH and CDR2 is LQKENI in the germline V gene. CDR3 sequence: CASSPPPRDTQYF. In DNA, the CDR3 is TGTGCCAGCTCACCACCTCCCAGAGATACGCAGTATTTT.

In its sample, this clone was seen a few times. The chain couples TRBV5-1 to TRBJ2-7, with 7 bases that match TRBD1. V dropped 7 bases and J dropped 2; count of bases not matched to a gene: 6. Per the germline V gene, CDR1 is SGHRS and CDR2 is YFSETQ. The length of the CDR3 is 13 residues. CDR3 bases: TGCGCCAGCGGGGACAGTTTAGCCTACGAGCAGTACTTC. Its protein is CASGDSLAYEQYF.

V gene TRBV7-6 combines with J gene TRBJ2-1, with 16 positions matching TRBD2. The CDR3 consists of 18 residues. J was trimmed by 7 bases and V by 6 bases; bases with no gene match: 12. The germline V gene encodes CDR1 SGHVS and CDR2 FNYEAQ. CDR3 protein: CASSQSPGTSGRVNEQFF. CDR3 sequence (DNA): TGTGCCAGCAGTCAAAGTCCCGGGACTAGCGGGAGGGTGAATGAGCAGTTCTTC. Complete variable domain (other parts from reference TRBV7-6 and TRBJ2-1): GAGVSQSPRYKVTKRGQDVALRCDPISGHVSLYWYRQALGQGPEFLTYFNYEAQQDKSGLPNDRFSAERPEGSISTLTIQRTEQRDSAMYRCASSQSPGTSGRVNEQFFGPGTRLTVL.